This passage covers 13 T cell receptor beta chains from one sample sequenced in a study of T cell changes during pregnancy in multiple sclerosis. The repertoire was sequenced with immunoSEQ multiplex PCR; TCRdb's copy has only in-frame clones and lacks some. This sample has 55,000 to 65,000 clones, with 93% found just once. Specimen: peripheral blood, collected after pregnancy. These receptors all stem from a female donor with multiple sclerosis, enrolled in a pregnancy study.

The rearrangement uses TRBV7-2 and TRBJ2-7; 7 nucleotides align to TRBD1. There are 14 residues in the CDR3. Per the germline V gene, CDR1 is SGHTA and CDR2 is FQGNSA. J was trimmed by 4 bases and V by 4 bases; bases with no gene match: 7. The CDR3 region is CASSSWARGYEQYF. The CDR3 DNA sequence: TGTGCCAGCAGCTCATGGGCCAGGGGGTACGAGCAGTACTTC.

A few counts support this clone. This rearrangement joins TRBV14 to TRBJ2-1; 10 nucleotides line up with TRBD2. CDR1 and CDR2 (germline): SGHDN, FVKESK. The CDR3 is 16 amino acids. V shed 1 base and J 7 bases; nucleotides not matched to a gene: 7. In nucleotides, the CDR3 is TGTGCCAGCAGCCAAGGAGGGTATAGCGGGAGGAATGAGCAGTTCTTC. Its translation is CASSQGGYSGRNEQFF.

The rearrangement joins TRBV11-2 to TRBJ2-1; 11 bases match TRBD2. Germline V gene data show CDR1 as SGHAT and CDR2 as FQNNGV. The CDR3 is 18 amino acids. The J segment lost 7 bases and the V segment lost 1 base, leaving 12 bases of the junction unmatched. The chain's CDR3 is CASSLVSSGRSNGNEQFF. In nucleotides, the CDR3 is TGTGCCAGCAGCTTAGTTTCTAGCGGGAGGAGTAATGGGAATGAGCAGTTCTTC.

The gene calls are TRBV7-2 and TRBJ1-1, with D possibly being TRBD1 (5 bases). Germline V gives CDR1 SGHTA, CDR2 FQGNSA. The length of the CDR3 is 14 residues. V lost 1 base and J 4 bases, leaving 10 bases between the germline ends. The CDR3 DNA is TGTGCCAGCAGCTTAGATATCGGGGGCACTGAAGCTTTCTTT. This gives the protein CASSLDIGGTEAFF.

This chain links TRBV4-2 with TRBJ2-1; 9 bases are a match to TRBD1. Germline values: CDR1 LGHNA, CDR2 YNFKEQ. This CDR3 comprises 16 residues. The junction had 7 bases not matched to a gene; V was cut back by 0 bases and J by 7 bases. This CDR3 reads CASSQDLTGGKNEQFF. The CDR3 DNA reads as TGTGCCAGCAGCCAAGATCTCACAGGGGGCAAGAATGAGCAGTTCTTC.

V gene TRBV6-6 combines with J gene TRBJ2-1, with no clear D. The CDR3 loop spans 15 amino acids. V gave up 5 bases and J gave up 0 bases, with 11 bases separating them. Per the germline V gene, CDR1 is MNHNY and CDR2 is SVGAGI (reference sequence). The CDR3 DNA reads as TGTGCCAGCAGTCCCTCGGGTAGCTCCTACAATGAGCAGTTCTTC. Encoded protein: CASSPSGSSYNEQFF.

The chain carries TRBV9 and TRBJ2-3; 7 nucleotides match TRBD1. V was pared by 4 bases and J by 1 base, with 12 bases of the junction left unmatched. The CDR3 spans 17 residues. Germline V gives CDR1 SGDLS, CDR2 YYNGEE. The CDR3 sequence: CASSSRPGTVGTDTQYF. The CDR3 DNA reads TGTGCCAGCAGCTCAAGACCCGGGACAGTAGGCACAGATACGCAGTATTTT.

A few counts support this clone. The CDR3 sequence: CAISLLGDVGELFF. CDR3 bases: TGTGCCATCAGTCTTCTAGGGGATGTCGGGGAGCTGTTTTTT. The V gene is TRBV10-3, the J gene TRBJ2-2, with D possibly being TRBD1 (5 bases). Germline values: CDR1 ENHRY, CDR2 SYGVKD. Trimming shortened V by 5 bases and J by 7 bases, and 14 bases separated the two germline ends. The CDR3 loop spans 14 amino acids.

The genes are TRBV2 and TRBJ2-7; possible D gene TRBD1, 6 bases. The germline CDR1 and CDR2 sequences are SNHLY and FYNNEI. V lost 7 bases, J lost 4 bases, and 14 bases lay in between. This CDR3 is 13 amino acids long. CDR3 amino acids: CASMRDRPYEQYF. CDR3 sequence (DNA): TGTGCCAGCATGAGAGACAGGCCTTACGAGCAGTACTTC. The full variable domain, with the rest looked up from reference TRBV2 and TRBJ2-7, is EPEVTQTPSHQVTQMGQEVILRCVPISNHLYFYWYRQILGQKVEFLVSFYNNEISEKSEIFDDQFSVERPDGSNFTLKIRSTKLEDSAMYFCASMRDRPYEQYFGPGTRLTVT.

The V and J genes are TRBV15 and TRBJ2-5, with TRBD1 matching over 7 bases. Germline CDR1 LNHNV, CDR2 YYDKDF (reference sequence). The V gene end was trimmed by 5 bases and the J gene end by 5 bases; junction bases not matched to a gene: 11. This CDR3 is built from 15 residues. The DNA for the CDR3 is TGTGCCACCAGCGGTGGGACAGCCCTTCGGGAGACCCAGTACTTC. It yields the protein CATSGGTALRETQYF.

The J gene is TRBJ2-7, the V gene TRBV5-4; TRBD2 matches at 14 bases. V shed 3 bases and J 6 bases; nucleotides not matched to a gene: 8. The CDR3 sequence is 16 residues long. Germline V gene data show CDR1 as SGHNT and CDR2 as YYREEE (reference sequence). In DNA, the CDR3 is TGTGCCAGCAGCTCAGGGACTAGCGGGAGTCCCCCCGAGCAGTACTTC. It translates to CASSSGTSGSPPEQYF.

This clone showed up just once. V is TRBV7-9 and J is TRBJ2-7; 7 positions match TRBD1. CDR1 SEHNR and CDR2 FQNEAQ come from the germline V gene (reference sequence). This CDR3 contains 14 residues. V lost 5 bases, J lost 0 bases, and 4 bases stayed unmatched. CDR3 in DNA: TGTGCCAGCAGCCGGGACAGCCTCTCCTACGAGCAGTACTTC. This translates into CASSRDSLSYEQYF.

CDR3 in DNA: TGCAGCGTTTTGGGGGGACCCTTATCGGAGCAGTACTTC. It codes for CSVLGGPLSEQYF. The chain employs TRBV29-1 and TRBJ2-7, with TRBD2 as a possible D gene (6 bases). There are 13 residues in the CDR3. Trimming stripped 5 bases from V and 7 bases from J, with 18 bases between. Germline CDR1 is SQVTM and CDR2 is ANQGSEA.